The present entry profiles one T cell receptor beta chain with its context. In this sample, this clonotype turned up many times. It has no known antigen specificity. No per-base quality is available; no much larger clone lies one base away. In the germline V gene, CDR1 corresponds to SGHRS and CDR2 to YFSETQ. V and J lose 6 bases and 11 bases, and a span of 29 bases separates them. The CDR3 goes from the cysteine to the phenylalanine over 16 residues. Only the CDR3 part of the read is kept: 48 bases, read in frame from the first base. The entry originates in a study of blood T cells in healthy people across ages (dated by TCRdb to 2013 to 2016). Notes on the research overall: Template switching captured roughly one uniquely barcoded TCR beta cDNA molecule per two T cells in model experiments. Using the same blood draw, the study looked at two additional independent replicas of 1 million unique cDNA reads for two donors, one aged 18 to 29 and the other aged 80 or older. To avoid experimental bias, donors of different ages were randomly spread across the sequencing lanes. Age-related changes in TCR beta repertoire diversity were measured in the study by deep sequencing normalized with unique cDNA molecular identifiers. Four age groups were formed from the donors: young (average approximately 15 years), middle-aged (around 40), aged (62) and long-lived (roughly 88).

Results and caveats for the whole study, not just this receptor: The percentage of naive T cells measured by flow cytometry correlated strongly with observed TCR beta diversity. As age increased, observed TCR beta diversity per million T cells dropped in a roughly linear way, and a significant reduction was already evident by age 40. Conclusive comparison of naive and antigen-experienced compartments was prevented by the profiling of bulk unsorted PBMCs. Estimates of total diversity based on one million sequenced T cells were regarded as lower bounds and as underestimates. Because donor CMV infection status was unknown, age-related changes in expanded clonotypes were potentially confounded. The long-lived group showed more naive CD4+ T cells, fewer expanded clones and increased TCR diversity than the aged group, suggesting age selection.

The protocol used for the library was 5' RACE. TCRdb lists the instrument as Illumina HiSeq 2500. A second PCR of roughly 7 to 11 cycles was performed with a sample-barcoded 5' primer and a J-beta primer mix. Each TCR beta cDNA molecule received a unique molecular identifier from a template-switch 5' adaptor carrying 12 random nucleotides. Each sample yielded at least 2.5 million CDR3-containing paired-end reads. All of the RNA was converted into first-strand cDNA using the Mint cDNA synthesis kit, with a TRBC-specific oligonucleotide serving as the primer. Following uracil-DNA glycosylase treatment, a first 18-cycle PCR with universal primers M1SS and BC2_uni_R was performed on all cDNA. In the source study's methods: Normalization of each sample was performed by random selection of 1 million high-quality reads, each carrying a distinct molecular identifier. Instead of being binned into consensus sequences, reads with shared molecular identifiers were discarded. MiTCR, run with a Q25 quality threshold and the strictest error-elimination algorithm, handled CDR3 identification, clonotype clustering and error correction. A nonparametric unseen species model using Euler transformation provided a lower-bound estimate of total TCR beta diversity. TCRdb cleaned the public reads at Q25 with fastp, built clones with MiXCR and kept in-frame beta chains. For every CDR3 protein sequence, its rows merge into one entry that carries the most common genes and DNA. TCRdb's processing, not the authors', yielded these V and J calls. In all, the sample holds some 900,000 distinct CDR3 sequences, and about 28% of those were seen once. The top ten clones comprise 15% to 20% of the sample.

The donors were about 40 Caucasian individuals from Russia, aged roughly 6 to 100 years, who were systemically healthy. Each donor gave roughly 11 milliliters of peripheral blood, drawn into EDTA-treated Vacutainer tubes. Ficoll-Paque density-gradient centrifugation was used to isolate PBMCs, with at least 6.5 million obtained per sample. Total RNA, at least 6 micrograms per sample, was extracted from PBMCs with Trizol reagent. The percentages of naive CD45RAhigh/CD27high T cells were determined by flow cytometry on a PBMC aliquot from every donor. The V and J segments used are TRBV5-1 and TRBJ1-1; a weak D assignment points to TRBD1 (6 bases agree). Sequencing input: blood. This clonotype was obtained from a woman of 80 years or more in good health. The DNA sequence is TGCGCCAGCAATCTTGGGCAATTCGCAGGGGAAAAGGCGGCTTTCTTT. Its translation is CASNLGQFAGEKAAFF. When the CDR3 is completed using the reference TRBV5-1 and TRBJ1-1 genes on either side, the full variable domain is KAGVTQTPRYLIKTRGQQVTLSCSPISGHRSVSWYQQTPGQGLQFLFEYFSETQRNKGNFPGRFSGRQFSNSRSEMNVSTLELGDSALYLCASNLGQFAGEKAAFFGQGTRLTVV.